These 21 T cell receptor beta chains came from one sample sequenced in a study of long-term antiretroviral therapy in people with HIV. Researchers report immunoSEQ v3.0 was run at survey level. TCRdb keeps only in-frame clones here, not all; method: immunoSEQ multiplex PCR. The repertoire holds approximately 20,000 clones, 85% to 90% seen once, with less than 9.5% in the top ten. The specimen was unsorted PBMCs, collected 4.2 years after starting antiretroviral therapy. The receptors here all came from a man aged 45-65 years with HIV.

The chain recombines TRBV30 with TRBJ1-2; D possibly corresponds to TRBD1 (5 bases). Germline assignment: CDR1 GTSNPN and CDR2 SVGIG (reference sequence). The ends were cut back, 0 bases at V and 8 bases at J, with 10 bases in the middle. This CDR3 region has 12 residues. The CDR3 coding sequence is TGTGCCTGGAGTGTAGGAAGGGACGGCTACACCTTC. Amino acid sequence: CAWSVGRDGYTF.

The CDR3 bases are TGTGCCAGCACCGATAGAGGGAACTATGGCTACACCTTC. Amino acids: CASTDRGNYGYTF. The rearrangement links TRBV2 to TRBJ1-2; no clear D gene. CDR1 is SNHLY and CDR2 is FYNNEI in the germline V gene. Trimming shortened V by 7 bases and J by 2 bases, and 11 bases separated the two germline ends. The CDR3 length is 13 residues.

The chain combines TRBV2 with TRBJ1-2; no clear D gene. This CDR3 has 12 residues. V was pared by 4 bases and J by 8 bases, with 11 bases between. Per germline, CDR1 SNHLY and CDR2 FYNNEI. The CDR3 nucleotides read TGTGCCAGCAGTGTCGGCGTAGAAGGCTACACCTTC. Translated: CASSVGVEGYTF.

The rearrangement links TRBV7-9 to TRBJ2-7, with D perhaps matching TRBD1 (5 bases). Germline CDR1 and CDR2: SEHNR and FQNEAQ (reference sequence). The ends were cut back, 1 base at V and 3 bases at J, with 10 bases in the middle. This CDR3 is 14 amino acids long. CDR3 DNA sequence: TGTGCCAGCAGCTTAGAAAGGGGTTACTACGAGCAGTACTTC. Its protein product is CASSLERGYYEQYF.

The gene calls are TRBV5-1 and TRBJ2-3; 8 bases agree with TRBD2. This CDR3 contains 15 residues. V shed 0 bases and J 3 bases; nucleotides not matched to a gene: 3. Germline V CDR1 and CDR2: SGHRS, YFSETQ. Here the CDR3 reads CASSLALAVTDTQYF. CDR3 coding DNA: TGCGCCAGCAGCTTGGCACTAGCGGTGACAGATACGCAGTATTTT.

Here the CDR3 reads CASLGTGASTDTQYF. The CDR3 DNA reads TGTGCCAGCCTCGGGACAGGGGCATCCACAGATACGCAGTATTTT. J is TRBJ2-3 and V is TRBV27; TRBD1 matches 10 bases. Germline lookup yields CDR1 MNHEY and CDR2 SMNVEV (reference sequence). J lost 2 bases, V lost 8 bases, and 7 bases had no gene match. CDR3 length: 15 residues.

The V gene is TRBV6-6, the J gene TRBJ1-5; D is perhaps TRBD1 (5 bases). Deletions cut 6 bases from V and 0 bases from J, with 15 bases between. Per the germline V gene, CDR1 is MNHNY and CDR2 is SVGAGI (reference sequence). This CDR3 has 16 amino acids. DNA of the CDR3: TGTGCCAGCAGCGGAGGGGAAGGTCTTAGCAATCAGCCCCAGCATTTT. Translation: CASSGGEGLSNQPQHF.

This clone was picked up one time. This chain connects TRBV4-3 to TRBJ2-2; 7 bases are shared with TRBD2. With 4 bases clipped from V and 3 bases from J, the junction kept 5 bases outside the gene matches. The CDR3 sequence is 15 residues long. Germline V lookup: CDR1 LGHNA, CDR2 YSLEER. In nucleotides, the CDR3 is TGCGCCAGCAGCCTGCGGGACTACGACACCGGGGAGCTGTTTTTT. Protein: CASSLRDYDTGELFF.

CDR3 amino acids: CASSYWGVKNTEAFF. CDR3 nucleotides: TGTGCCAGCAGTTACTGGGGCGTTAAAAACACTGAAGCTTTCTTT. The V and J genes are TRBV6-6 and TRBJ1-1; possibly TRBD1 for D (5 bases). The CDR3 totals 15 residues. Germline CDR1 reads MNHNY; CDR2 reads SVGAGI (reference sequence). V was clipped by 1 base and J by 2 bases, with 11 bases between them.

The chain employs TRBV7-2 and TRBJ1-3; tentatively, D is TRBD1 (5 bases). V was shortened by 5 bases and J by 6 bases, with 11 bases between the two germline ends. CDR1 SGHTA and CDR2 FQGNSA come from the germline V gene. The length of the CDR3 is 13 residues. The CDR3 DNA reads as TGTGCCAGCAGCGTACCACAGGAAAACACCATATATTTT. Translation gives CASSVPQENTIYF.

This chain connects TRBV11-2 to TRBJ2-7, with TRBD1 identical over 7 bases. Per germline, CDR1 SGHAT and CDR2 FQNNGV. With 2 bases clipped from V and 3 bases from J, the junction kept 4 bases outside the gene matches. The CDR3 sequence is 14 residues long. The CDR3 loop is CASSLITGDYEQYF. As DNA, the CDR3 is TGTGCCAGCAGCTTAATCACAGGGGACTACGAGCAGTACTTC.

J is TRBJ1-2 and V is TRBV5-1, with TRBD1 identical over 8 bases. The length of the CDR3 is 15 residues. V lost 4 bases and J lost 3; bases outside the gene matches: 8. From germline, CDR1 is SGHRS and CDR2 YFSETQ. The CDR3, as DNA: TGCGCCAGCAGCGAGGGACAGGCCGCCTACTATGGCTACACCTTC. Residues: CASSEGQAAYYGYTF. The full variable domain, rest sourced from reference TRBV5-1 and TRBJ1-2, is KAGVTQTPRYLIKTRGQQVTLSCSPISGHRSVSWYQQTPGQGLQFLFEYFSETQRNKGNFPGRFSGRQFSNSRSEMNVSTLELGDSALYLCASSEGQAAYYGYTFGSGTRLTVV.

The chain links TRBV29-1 to TRBJ2-7, with D perhaps assigned TRBD1 or TRBD2 (5 bases each). Germline V lookup: CDR1 SQVTM, CDR2 ANQGSEA. V lost 6 bases and J lost 4, with 19 bases in between. This CDR3 has 14 residues. The CDR3 sequence is CSVTETGRIYEQYF. CDR3 bases: TGCAGCGTAACTGAAACGGGACGGATATACGAGCAGTACTTC.

There are a few counts of this clone. This rearrangement joins TRBV30 to TRBJ1-6; no definite D call. Germline V gene sequence: CDR1 GTSNPN, CDR2 SVGIG (reference sequence). The CDR3 sequence is 16 residues long. With 3 bases removed from V and 0 bases from J, the gap between germline ends came to 12 bases. The CDR3 coding sequence is TGTGCCTGGAGCGCGGGCCTTAGCTCCTATAATTCACCCCTCCACTTT. Protein product: CAWSAGLSSYNSPLHF.

CDR3 nucleotides: TGTGCCAGCAGCTTGGACCCTTCAAACTATGGCTACACCTTC. It codes for CASSLDPSNYGYTF. This chain links TRBV5-5 with TRBJ1-2, with D hard to call. The CDR3 totals 14 residues. With 0 bases removed from V and 2 bases from J, the gap between germline ends came to 8 bases. Germline V gives CDR1 SGHKS, CDR2 YYEKEE (reference sequence).

CDR3 residues: CASSRTENTEAFF. DNA of the CDR3: TGCGCCAGCAGCAGAACAGAGAACACTGAAGCTTTCTTT. The chain employs TRBV5-1 and TRBJ1-1; D ambiguous. The ends were cut back, 4 bases at V and 1 base at J, with 8 bases in the middle. CDR1 SGHRS and CDR2 YFSETQ come from the germline V gene. This CDR3 is 13 amino acids long.

This clone was counted a single time. The chain joins TRBV6-1 to TRBJ1-5; 7 nucleotides line up with TRBD1. Trimming at V came to 7 bases and at J to 1 base, leaving 4 bases not matched to a gene. In germline, CDR1 is MNHNS, CDR2 SASEGT. This CDR3 has 14 amino acids. CDR3 coding DNA: TGTGCCAGCAATCCGACAGGGAGCAATCAGCCCCAGCATTTT. Its protein product is CASNPTGSNQPQHF.

V and J are TRBV6-5 and TRBJ1-1; TRBD1 agrees at 11 bases. The germline gives CDR1 MNHEY, CDR2 SVGAGI. V was clipped by 6 bases and J by 10 bases; unmatched bases: 7. CDR3 size: 13 residues. The CDR3 sequence: CASRWTGGDRAFF. DNA of the CDR3: TGTGCCAGCAGGTGGACAGGGGGCGATCGAGCTTTCTTT.

V gene TRBV19 combines with J gene TRBJ2-3; 7 bases match TRBD1. V was pared by 4 bases and J by 4 bases, with 14 bases of the junction left unmatched. Germline CDR1 is LNHDA and CDR2 is SQIVND (reference sequence). The length of the CDR3 is 17 residues. CDR3 protein: CASSNPRRTGAPDTQYF. CDR3 in DNA: TGTGCCAGTAGTAACCCGCGCCGAACAGGGGCCCCAGATACGCAGTATTTT.

The chain recombines TRBV14 with TRBJ1-4; D remains unclear. This CDR3 region has 14 residues. V dropped 3 bases and J dropped 5 bases, with 10 bases sitting between them. Germline V lookup: CDR1 SGHDN, CDR2 FVKESK. CDR3 sequence (DNA): TGTGCCAGCAGCCATACCGGGGAAAATGAAAAACTGTTTTTT. Protein: CASSHTGENEKLFF.

The gene calls are TRBV2 and TRBJ1-5, with TRBD1 matching 10 bases. Looked up from germline, CDR1 is SNHLY and CDR2 is FYNNEI. This CDR3 has 14 residues. The V gene end was trimmed by 5 bases and the J gene end by 7 bases; junction bases not matched to a gene: 5. CDR3 nucleotides: TGTGCCAGCAGTTTGACAGGGGGCGTGCAGCCCCAGCATTTT. It specifies CASSLTGGVQPQHF. Supplemented by reference TRBV2 and TRBJ1-5, the full variable domain reads EPEVTQTPSHQVTQMGQEVILRCVPISNHLYFYWYRQILGQKVEFLVSFYNNEISEKSEIFDDQFSVERPDGSNFTLKIRSTKLEDSAMYFCASSLTGGVQPQHFGDGTRLSIL.